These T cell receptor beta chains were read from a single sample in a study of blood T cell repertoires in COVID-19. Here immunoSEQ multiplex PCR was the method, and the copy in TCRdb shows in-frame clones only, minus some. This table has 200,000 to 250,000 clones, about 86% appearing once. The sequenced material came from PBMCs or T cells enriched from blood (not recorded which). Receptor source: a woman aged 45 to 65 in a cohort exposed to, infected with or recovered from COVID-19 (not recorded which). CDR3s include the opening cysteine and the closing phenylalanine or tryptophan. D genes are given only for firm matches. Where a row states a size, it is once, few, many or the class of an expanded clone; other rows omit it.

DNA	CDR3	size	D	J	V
TGTGCCAGCAGTATACCCCCGGGGGTCGGGAACACCATATATTTT	CASSIPPGVGNTIYF	few	.	TRBJ1-3	TRBV28
TGTGCCAGTAGCCGCAGACTGGCGGAGACCCAGTACTTC	CASSRRLAETQYF	.	.	TRBJ2-5	TRBV19
TGTGCCATCAGTCCCCGGGGGGGGATCGCTGGAAACACCATATATTTT	CAISPRGGIAGNTIYF	.	.	TRBJ1-3	TRBV10-3
TGCGCCAGCAGACCAGGGGGCATCGACACTGAAGCTTTCTTT	CASRPGGIDTEAFF	.	TRBD1	TRBJ1-1	TRBV5-1
TGTGCCAGCAGCGGGCAACCGGGACAGCCAAAAGAGACCCAGTACTTC	CASSGQPGQPKETQYF	.	TRBD1	TRBJ2-5	TRBV9
TGTGCCAGCAGTTACCCACGGACAGCTAATCAGCCCCAGCATTTT	CASSYPRTANQPQHF	.	.	TRBJ1-5	TRBV6-2/TRBV6-3
TGTGCTAGTGGCCAACTATTCGGACAGAGCCTAAGTTCACCCCTCCACTTT	CASGQLFGQSLSSPLHF	.	.	TRBJ1-6	TRBV12-5
TGTGCCAGCAGTCCCTGGGACAGGGGTTTCACCGGGGAGCTGTTTTTT	CASSPWDRGFTGELFF	.	TRBD1	TRBJ2-2	TRBV27
TGTGCCATCAGTGAGTCCGGACTAGCATCCTACGAGCAGTACTTC	CAISESGLASYEQYF	once	TRBD2	TRBJ2-7	TRBV10-3
TGCGCCAGCAGCCGAGGGACTAGCGGTACCTACGAGCAGTACTTC	CASSRGTSGTYEQYF	once	TRBD2	TRBJ2-7	TRBV4-1
TGTGCCACCAGTGACCAAAACAGGGTTTTGGGCTACACCTTC	CATSDQNRVLGYTF	.	.	TRBJ1-2	TRBV24-1
TGTGCCAGCAGCCAATCCTACAGGGACACTGAAGCTTTCTTT	CASSQSYRDTEAFF	.	.	TRBJ1-1	TRBV16
TGTGCCAGCAGTCCCCAAAAAACCTGGGACAGCCTCCGGGGTGACATTCAGTACTTC	CASSPQKTWDSLRGDIQYF	.	TRBD1	TRBJ2-4	TRBV28
TGTGCCACCGGGGCGCGCCCCCTACCCGACAGGGGGCCGAGGAATCAGCCCCAGCATTTT	CATGARPLPDRGPRNQPQHF	.	TRBD1	TRBJ1-5	TRBV15
TGTGCCAGTAGTGCTCGACTAGTCATAGACATTCAGTACTTC	CASSARLVIDIQYF	.	.	TRBJ2-4	TRBV19
TGTGCCAGCGCTTCTACCACAGATACGCAGTATTTT	CASASTTDTQYF	.	.	TRBJ2-3	TRBV12-3/TRBV12-4
TGCAGCGCTAGGCGGGTGTCTAGCGATACGCAGTATTTT	CSARRVSSDTQYF	.	.	TRBJ2-3	TRBV29-1
TGTGCCAGCAGGGGGACTGCAGCTCTCGAGCAGTACTTC	CASRGTAALEQYF	.	.	TRBJ2-7	TRBV6-5
TGTGCCAGCAGTTTAAGAGCGGGGACTTTGAACACTGAAGCTTTCTTT	CASSLRAGTLNTEAFF	.	.	TRBJ1-1	TRBV27
TGTGCCAGCAGACTCCAGTCCGGGGGGAACGGGGAGCTGTTTTTT	CASRLQSGGNGELFF	.	TRBD2	TRBJ2-2	TRBV7-6
TGTGCCAGCAGCTACCGGGACAGGGGGGGGAGGCTTGCGGAAAAACTGTTTTTT	CASSYRDRGGRLAEKLFF	.	TRBD1	TRBJ1-4	TRBV7-8
TGTGCCAGCACCGAGGGACAGACCTCCTACGAGCAGTACTTC	CASTEGQTSYEQYF	.	TRBD1	TRBJ2-7	TRBV7-2
TGTGCCAGCAGGCTTAGCGGGGGCCGATCGGATGAGCAGTTCTTC	CASRLSGGRSDEQFF	.	TRBD2	TRBJ2-1	TRBV28
TGTGCCAGCAACCAAGCTAGCGGGGGACGAGATACGCAGTATTTT	CASNQASGGRDTQYF	.	TRBD2	TRBJ2-3	TRBV2
TGTGCCAGCAGCCTAGGGGCTGGTGAGCAGTTCTTC	CASSLGAGEQFF	.	.	TRBJ2-1	TRBV7-3
TGTGCCAGCAGCTTGGGGCAGGGGGCGACTTCCGAGCAGTACTTC	CASSLGQGATSEQYF	.	TRBD1	TRBJ2-7	TRBV5-4
TGTGCCAGTCATACGGCAGCGAGCTCTGGAAACACCATATATTTT	CASHTAASSGNTIYF	.	.	TRBJ1-3	TRBV19
TGTGCCAGCAGCTTGGTGGGGGGAAGTAATTCACCCCTCCACTTT	CASSLVGGSNSPLHF	.	.	TRBJ1-6	TRBV5-5
TGTGCCAGCTCACCATTGCTGTGGAGTGAGCAGTTCTTC	CASSPLLWSEQFF	once	.	TRBJ2-1	TRBV18
TGCAGCGTTGAAGAAACAGATCTCCTCTCTGGAAACACCATATATTTT	CSVEETDLLSGNTIYF	.	.	TRBJ1-3	TRBV29-1
TGTGCCAGCACCCGGGACAGCTACACTGAAGCTTTCTTT	CASTRDSYTEAFF	.	TRBD1	TRBJ1-1	TRBV28
TGCGCCAGCAGTGAGCAGGCGAATTCACCCCTCCACTTT	CASSEQANSPLHF	once	.	TRBJ1-6	TRBV10-1
TGCAGCGTTGAAGGGGCAGGGCGATATGGCTACACCTTC	CSVEGAGRYGYTF	.	.	TRBJ1-2	TRBV29-1
TGTGCCCAACAGGGTGACAAGAGCTCTGGAAACACCATATATTTT	CAQQGDKSSGNTIYF	medium-sized	.	TRBJ1-3	TRBV30
TGTGCCAGCAGCGTAGCTAGGGGGCGCACCGGGGAGCTGTTTTTT	CASSVARGRTGELFF	.	TRBD1	TRBJ2-2	TRBV9
TGTGCCAGCTCACTGTCTGGCGGGGGGGCCCGGGAGCAGTACTTC	CASSLSGGGAREQYF	.	TRBD2	TRBJ2-7	TRBV18
TGTGCCAGCAGCTTGTCCATAGGAGGCACAGATACGCAGTATTTT	CASSLSIGGTDTQYF	.	.	TRBJ2-3	TRBV5-6
TGTGCCAGTAGTATATCAGGGGACGCAGATACGCAGTATTTT	CASSISGDADTQYF	.	.	TRBJ2-3	TRBV19
TGTGCCAGCAGCTTTCTCCCGACCCTAGACCACGAGCAGTACTTC	CASSFLPTLDHEQYF	.	.	TRBJ2-7	TRBV7-2
TGTGCCAGCAGCTTGGGTAGCGTTAGAACCACCACCGGGGAGCTGTTTTTT	CASSLGSVRTTTGELFF	.	.	TRBJ2-2	TRBV5-4
TGTGCCAGCAATAGGGGCGGCCACGAGCAGTACTTC	CASNRGGHEQYF	.	.	TRBJ2-7	TRBV6-5
TGTGCCAGCAGCTTAACCAGCTCCTACGAGCAGTACTTC	CASSLTSSYEQYF	.	.	TRBJ2-7	TRBV7-8
TGTGCCAGCAGTCATCGGACTAGCGGAGACTACAATGAGCAGTTCTTC	CASSHRTSGDYNEQFF	few	TRBD2	TRBJ2-1	TRBV3-1/TRBV3-2
TGTGCCAGCAGCTTAGTCGGGGTAAATCAGCCCCAGCATTTT	CASSLVGVNQPQHF	few	.	TRBJ1-5	TRBV7-2
TGTGCCATAAGGACAGTTGCTAATGAAAAACTGTTTTTT	CAIRTVANEKLFF	.	.	TRBJ1-4	TRBV6-6
TGTGCCAGCAGCTTCAGGGGGGCTGAAAAACTGTTTTTT	CASSFRGAEKLFF	.	TRBD1	TRBJ1-4	TRBV7-2
TGTGCCAGCAGCGCCGACAGGGTCGGCGGGGAGCTGTTTTTT	CASSADRVGGELFF	once	TRBD1	TRBJ2-2	TRBV7-3
TGTGCCAGCAGTTTAAGGGGACTTCCTTCCCGCGAGCAGTTCTTC	CASSLRGLPSREQFF	.	.	TRBJ2-1	TRBV28
TGTGCCAGCAAATGGACAGGGGGCAACTATGGCTACACCTTC	CASKWTGGNYGYTF	.	TRBD1	TRBJ1-2	TRBV6-5
TGTGCCAGCAGGACCACGGGGACAGGGTCCGGCTACACCTTC	CASRTTGTGSGYTF	.	TRBD1	TRBJ1-2	TRBV6-5
TGCGCCAGCGCCCAACGGACAGGGGTGGCTGAAGCTTTCTTT	CASAQRTGVAEAFF	once	TRBD1	TRBJ1-1	TRBV5-1
TGTGCCAGCAGCTTAAGGACTAGCGCATCCTACGAGCAGTACTTC	CASSLRTSASYEQYF	.	TRBD2	TRBJ2-7	TRBV7-2
TGTGCCAGCAGCTTAGCCTCGACAGGGGGTGCTAACTATGGCTACACCTTC	CASSLASTGGANYGYTF	.	TRBD1	TRBJ1-2	TRBV7-8